The 23 T cell receptor beta chains in this list originate from one sample, sequenced in a study of T cells expressing NK-cell markers. TCRdb reprocessed the 5' RACE reads, with one entry per CDR3 protein and no DNA. This specimen shows some 460,000 distinct CDR3 sequences; the ten leading clones hold 1.4%. The sequencing sample was made of blood T cells: a sorted CD56 or NKG2C T cell subset, CD4+ or CD8+ T cells, or bulk PBMC T cells (not recorded which). The receptors here all came from a woman aged 45 to 65 in good health.

The chain carries TRBV6-5 and TRBJ2-6. The CDR3 spans 15 residues. The V gene's germline CDR1 is MNHEY and CDR2 SVGAGI. The CDR3 region is CASSNTFAGANVLTF.

This CDR3 is CSAIGLAEKNEQFF. V is TRBV20-1 and J is TRBJ2-1; with no DNA, the TCRdb D assignment of TRBD2 cannot be verified. Per germline, CDR1 DFQATT and CDR2 SNEGSKA (reference sequence). CDR3 length: 14 residues.

The gene calls are TRBV12-3 or TRBV12-4 and TRBJ1-4; TCRdb proposes TRBD1, but this gene call is untestable without DNA. CDR3 size: 16 residues. The CDR3 loop reads CASSLGQGPRNEKLFF.

The gene calls are TRBV6-1 and TRBJ1-4. The CDR3 is 17 residues long. Per the germline V gene, CDR1 is MNHNS and CDR2 is SASEGT. CDR3 loop: CASSEALPGQLNEKLFF.

The V gene is TRBV9, the J gene TRBJ2-3; TCRdb names TRBD2, which stays unverified in the absence of DNA. The CDR3 covers 16 residues. Germline V gene data show CDR1 as SGDLS and CDR2 as YYNGEE. The CDR3 region is CASSVGAGVGTDTQYF. The full variable domain, its missing parts supplied by reference TRBV9 and TRBJ2-3, is DSGVTQTPKHLITATGQRVTLRCSPRSGDLSVYWYQQSLDQGLQFLIQYYNGEERAKGNILERFSAQQFPDLHSELNLSSLELGDSALYFCASSVGAGVGTDTQYFGPGTRLTVL.

The chain employs TRBV5-1 and TRBJ2-3; TCRdb designates TRBD1, a call that cannot be tested without DNA. This CDR3 is built from 15 residues. From germline, CDR1 is SGHRS and CDR2 YFSETQ. The CDR3 reads CASSLEDSRTDTQYF.

V and J are TRBV19 and TRBJ2-3; with no DNA, the TCRdb D assignment of TRBD1 cannot be verified. This CDR3 has 13 residues. The V gene's germline CDR1 is LNHDA and CDR2 SQIVND (reference sequence). The CDR3 sequence is CASRFASGGTQYF.

The V gene is TRBV4-1, the J gene TRBJ1-5. Germline CDR1 reads MGHRA; CDR2 reads YSYEKL. This CDR3 is built from 16 residues. CDR3 sequence: CASSQEKGKGNQPQHF.

The rearrangement joins TRBV24-1 to TRBJ2-4; as DNA is missing, the TRBD2 call by TCRdb cannot be tested. The CDR3 contains 11 residues. CDR1 is KGHDR and CDR2 is SFDVKD in the germline V gene. CDR3 region: CATSDSGIQYF.

This chain connects TRBV4-2 to TRBJ2-1. CDR3 length equals 17 residues. The germline CDR1 and CDR2 sequences are LGHNA and YNFKEQ. CDR3 residues: CASSQDGNSPRYNEQFF.

This rearrangement joins TRBV29-1 to TRBJ1-1. Looked up from germline, CDR1 is SQVTM and CDR2 is ANQGSEA. The CDR3 is 13 amino acids. CDR3 sequence: CSVVRQAYTEAFF. The complete variable domain, with remaining parts taken from reference TRBV29-1 and TRBJ1-1, reads SAVISQKPSRDICQRGTSLTIQCQVDSQVTMMFWYRQQPGQSLTLIATANQGSEATYESGFVIDKFPISRPNLTFSTLTVSNMSPEDSSIYLCSVVRQAYTEAFFGQGTRLTVV.

The chain employs TRBV4-1 and TRBJ2-7; TCRdb picks TRBD1, but there is no DNA to check that call. The CDR3 runs 15 residues. Germline loops: CDR1 MGHRA, CDR2 YSYEKL. The CDR3 here is CASSQIRNRAYEQYF.

The gene calls are TRBV6-5 and TRBJ2-3; TCRdb outputs TRBD1, but without DNA this stays unchecked. Germline CDR1 reads MNHEY; CDR2 reads SVGAGI. CDR3 length: 14 residues. CDR3: CASYTGIPTDTQYF.

This chain uses TRBV28 with TRBJ2-6. Germline V gene sequence: CDR1 MDHEN, CDR2 SYDVKM. CDR3 length: 18 residues. The CDR3 sequence is CASSFGRRTSSGANVLTF.

The chain is built from TRBV7-9 and TRBJ1-1. The germline CDR1 and CDR2 sequences are SEHNR and FQNEAQ (reference sequence). The CDR3 covers 13 residues. The CDR3 loop is CASSLEGYAEAFF.

This chain joins TRBV5-1 and TRBJ2-1; TCRdb's D call, TRBD2, is unchecked because there is no DNA. Germline CDR1 and CDR2: SGHRS and YFSETQ. The CDR3 has 15 residues. The CDR3 region is CASSLAWGRANEQFF.

The chain links TRBV29-1 to TRBJ2-3. The CDR3 contains 11 residues. The germline gives CDR1 SQVTM, CDR2 ANQGSEA. The CDR3 sequence is CSTGFGDTQYF.

The rearrangement uses TRBV5-6 and TRBJ1-5; as DNA is missing, the TRBD1 call by TCRdb cannot be tested. Germline V gives CDR1 SGHDT, CDR2 YYEEEE. The CDR3 runs to 16 residues. CDR3 in amino acids: CASSSLRTGGNQPQHF.

The V and J genes are TRBV12-3 or TRBV12-4 and TRBJ1-4; checking the TCRdb D call of TRBD1 is not possible without DNA. The CDR3 is made up of 16 amino acids. This CDR3 reads CASKRQGRILNEKLFF.

This chain uses TRBV9 with TRBJ2-3; TCRdb designates TRBD2, a call that cannot be tested without DNA. Germline lookup yields CDR1 SGDLS and CDR2 YYNGEE. The CDR3 runs to 12 residues. The CDR3 region is CASSELADTQYF.

The chain carries TRBV30 and TRBJ2-5; TCRdb selects TRBD2, and the lack of DNA leaves this call unchecked. The CDR3 length is 14 residues. Germline CDR1 is GTSNPN and CDR2 is SVGIG (reference sequence). CDR3 sequence reads: CAWGPGLHQETQYF.

CDR3 in amino acids: CASRKRGLNTEAFF. The rearrangement joins TRBV7-2 to TRBJ1-1; there is no DNA to check the TCRdb D call of TRBD1. Per germline, CDR1 SGHTA and CDR2 FQGNSA. This CDR3 region has 14 residues. The full variable domain, completed using reference TRBV7-2 and TRBJ1-1, is GAGVSQSPSNKVTEKGKDVELRCDPISGHTALYWYRQSLGQGLEFLIYFQGNSAPDKSGLPSDRFSAERTGGSVSTLTIQRTQQEDSAVYLCASRKRGLNTEAFFGQGTRLTVV.

This sequence joins TRBV5-1 and TRBJ2-3; TCRdb indicates TRBD1, and absent DNA this call remains unverified. Germline lookup yields CDR1 SGHRS and CDR2 YFSETQ. The CDR3 has 17 residues. The CDR3 is CASSEQPGRQSTDTQYF.